This TCR beta chain was sequenced during a study of cytomegalovirus exposure and HLA in healthy donors. Study information: Caucasian-associated ancestry cluster membership applied to under 85% of 300 to 450 genotyped donors.

The CDR3 contains 15 residues. The trim removed 4 bases at V and 2 bases at J, leaving 4 bases unmatched. Germline lookup yields CDR1 SGHTA and CDR2 FQGNSA. The PCR used 60 Vbeta and 13 Jbeta primers. Using immunoSEQ multiplex PCR, the repertoire was profiled, and TCRdb retains in-frame clones only, with some absent. The repertoire holds roughly 120,000 clones, with 73% as singletons. The rearrangement links TRBV7-2 to TRBJ2-3; 9 bases are shared with TRBD1. Sample: PBMCs. The sequence was collected from a middle-aged woman in good health and CMV-seropositive. The CDR3 nucleotides are TGTGCCAGCAGCTGGACAGGGGTAGACACAGATACGCAGTATTTT. This translates into CASSWTGVDTDTQYF.